This TCR beta chain was identified during a study of PD-1 and CTLA-4 blockade in melanoma. Using immunoSEQ multiplex PCR, the repertoire was profiled, and TCRdb retains in-frame clones only, with some absent. The sample includes thousands of clones, approximately 80% of them seen just once. Germline values: CDR1 LGHDT, CDR2 YNNKEL (reference sequence). V lost 4 bases to trimming and J lost 3 bases; unmatched junction nucleotides: 9. This CDR3 has 16 amino acids. The chain carries TRBV3-1 (or the pseudogene TRBV3-2) and TRBJ1-1, with 9 nucleotides matching TRBD1. Sequenced material: CD8+ T cells from peripheral blood, taken before anti-PD-1 treatment. The origin of this receptor is a human donor with melanoma. The CDR3 nucleotides read TGTGCCAGCAGCCTTGGACAGGGGCGAATGGACACTGAAGCTTTCTTT. This sequence encodes CASSLGQGRMDTEAFF.